This TCR beta chain emerged from a study of cytomegalovirus exposure and HLA in healthy donors. The wider study: Early released data comprised 75 million to 100 million unique TCRs from HLA-typed donors.

V lost 1 base, J lost 2 bases, and 0 bases stayed unmatched. Germline values: CDR1 SGHNT, CDR2 YYREEE (reference sequence). CDR3 length: 13 residues. Comments on this clone: Its antigen is as yet unknown.

PCR primers comprised 60 Vbeta and 13 Jbeta primers. Only in-frame clones appear in the TCRdb table, and some are missing; sequencing was by immunoSEQ multiplex PCR. The repertoire has under 200,000 clones, about four fifths of them found once; the top ten carry about 1.5%. Study-wide findings and caveats: Reported findings show TCR beta sequences accurately forecast HLA-A and HLA-B alleles in most subjects. Rare TCR sequences predominated, though certain public TCRs were found in many donors.

The chain couples TRBV5-4 to TRBJ2-7; 7 bases are a match to TRBD1. The TCR was taken from a woman under 30 in good health and CMV-seronegative. The sample consisted of PBMCs. CDR3 in amino acids: CASSLQGAYEQYF. The CDR3 DNA sequence: TGTGCCAGCAGCTTGCAGGGGGCCTACGAGCAGTACTTC.